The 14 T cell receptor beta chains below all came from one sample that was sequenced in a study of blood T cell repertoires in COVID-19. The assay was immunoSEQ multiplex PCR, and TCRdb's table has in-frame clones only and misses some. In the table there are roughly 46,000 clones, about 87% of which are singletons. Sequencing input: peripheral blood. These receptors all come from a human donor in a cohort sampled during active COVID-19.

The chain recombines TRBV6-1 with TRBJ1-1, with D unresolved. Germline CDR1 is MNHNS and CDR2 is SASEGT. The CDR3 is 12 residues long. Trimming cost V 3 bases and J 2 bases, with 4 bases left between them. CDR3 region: CASSEYNTEAFF. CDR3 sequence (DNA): TGTGCCAGCAGTGAGTATAACACTGAAGCTTTCTTT.

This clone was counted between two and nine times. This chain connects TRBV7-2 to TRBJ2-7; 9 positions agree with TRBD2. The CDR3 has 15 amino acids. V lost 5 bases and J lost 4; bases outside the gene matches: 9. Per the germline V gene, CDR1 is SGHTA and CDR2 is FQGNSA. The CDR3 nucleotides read TGTGCCAGCAGCGCAAATAGCGGGAGTATGTACGAGCAGTACTTC. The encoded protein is CASSANSGSMYEQYF.

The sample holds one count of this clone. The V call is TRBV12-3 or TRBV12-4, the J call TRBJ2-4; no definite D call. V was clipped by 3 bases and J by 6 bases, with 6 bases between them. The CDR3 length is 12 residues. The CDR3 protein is CASSLVGNIQYF. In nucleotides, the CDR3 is TGTGCCAGCAGTTTGGTCGGAAACATTCAGTACTTC.

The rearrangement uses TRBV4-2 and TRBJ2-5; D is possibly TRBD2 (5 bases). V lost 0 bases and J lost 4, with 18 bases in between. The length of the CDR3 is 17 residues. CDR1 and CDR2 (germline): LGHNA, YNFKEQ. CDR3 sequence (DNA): TGTGCCAGCAGCCAAGATTACCCTAGCCGCGTCGGAGAGACCCAGTACTTC. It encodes CASSQDYPSRVGETQYF.

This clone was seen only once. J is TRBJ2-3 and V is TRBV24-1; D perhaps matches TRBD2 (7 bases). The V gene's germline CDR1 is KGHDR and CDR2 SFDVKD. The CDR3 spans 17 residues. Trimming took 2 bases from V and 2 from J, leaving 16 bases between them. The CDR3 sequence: CATSDYPRGAPTDTQYF. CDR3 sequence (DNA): TGTGCCACCAGTGATTATCCACGGGGGGCGCCCACAGATACGCAGTATTTT.

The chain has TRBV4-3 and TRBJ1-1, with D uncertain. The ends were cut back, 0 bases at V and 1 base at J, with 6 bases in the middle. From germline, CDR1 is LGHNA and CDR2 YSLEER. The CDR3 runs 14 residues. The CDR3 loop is CASSQDAGNTEAFF. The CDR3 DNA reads TGCGCCAGCAGCCAAGACGCAGGGAACACTGAAGCTTTCTTT.

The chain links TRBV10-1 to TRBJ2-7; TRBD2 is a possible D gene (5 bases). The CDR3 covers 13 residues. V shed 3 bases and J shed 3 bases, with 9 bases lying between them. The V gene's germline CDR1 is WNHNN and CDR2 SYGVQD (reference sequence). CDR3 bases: TGCGCCAGCAGTGACGAGGGATTCTACGAGCAGTACTTC. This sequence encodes CASSDEGFYEQYF.

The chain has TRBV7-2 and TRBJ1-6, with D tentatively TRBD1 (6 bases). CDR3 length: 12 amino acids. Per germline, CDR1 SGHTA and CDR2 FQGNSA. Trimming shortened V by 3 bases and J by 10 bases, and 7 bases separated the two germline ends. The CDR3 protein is CASSFQGSPLHF. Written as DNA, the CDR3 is TGTGCCAGCAGCTTTCAGGGGTCACCCCTCCACTTT.

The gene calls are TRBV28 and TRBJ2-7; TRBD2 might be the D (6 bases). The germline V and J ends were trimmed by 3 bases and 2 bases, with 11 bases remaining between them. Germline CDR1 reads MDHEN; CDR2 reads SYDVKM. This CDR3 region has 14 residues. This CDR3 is CASSFGGAPYEQYF. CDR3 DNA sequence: TGTGCCAGCAGTTTCGGAGGGGCACCCTACGAGCAGTACTTC. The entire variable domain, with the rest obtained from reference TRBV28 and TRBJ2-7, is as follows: DVKVTQSSRYLVKRTGEKVFLECVQDMDHENMFWYRQDPGLGLRLIYFSYDVKMKEKGDIPEGYSVSREKKERFSLILESASTNQTSMYLCASSFGGAPYEQYFGPGTRLTVT.

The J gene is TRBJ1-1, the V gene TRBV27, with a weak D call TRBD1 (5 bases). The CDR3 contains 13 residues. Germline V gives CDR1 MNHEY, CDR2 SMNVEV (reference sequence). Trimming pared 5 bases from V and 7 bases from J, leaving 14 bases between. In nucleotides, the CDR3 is TGTGCCAGCAGTAGAGATACAGGTTTTGAAGCTTTCTTT. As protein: CASSRDTGFEAFF.

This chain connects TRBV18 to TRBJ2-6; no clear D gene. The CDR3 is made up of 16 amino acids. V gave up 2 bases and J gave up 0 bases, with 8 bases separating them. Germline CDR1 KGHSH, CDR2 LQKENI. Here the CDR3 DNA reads TGTGCCAGCTCACCAGTCAAGAGCTCTGGGGCCAACGTCCTGACTTTC. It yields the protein CASSPVKSSGANVLTF.

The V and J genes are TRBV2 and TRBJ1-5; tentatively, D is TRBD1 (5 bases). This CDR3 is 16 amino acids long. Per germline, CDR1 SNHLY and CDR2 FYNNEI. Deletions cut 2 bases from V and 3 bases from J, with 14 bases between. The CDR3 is CASSERTTGANQPQHF. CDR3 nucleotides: TGTGCCAGCAGTGAAAGGACAACCGGAGCCAATCAGCCCCAGCATTTT.

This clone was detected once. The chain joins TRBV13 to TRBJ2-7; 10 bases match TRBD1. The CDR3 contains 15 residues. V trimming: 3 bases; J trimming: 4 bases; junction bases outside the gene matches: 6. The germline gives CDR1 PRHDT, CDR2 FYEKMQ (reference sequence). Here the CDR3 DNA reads TGTGCCAGCAGCTTTCCGGGACAGGGGCCTTACGAGCAGTACTTC. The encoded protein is CASSFPGQGPYEQYF.

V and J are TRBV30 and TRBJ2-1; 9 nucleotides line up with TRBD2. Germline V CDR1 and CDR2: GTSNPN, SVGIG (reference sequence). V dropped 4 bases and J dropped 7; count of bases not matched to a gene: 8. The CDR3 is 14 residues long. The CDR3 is CAWNGGRASNEQFF. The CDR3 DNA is TGTGCCTGGAACGGCGGGAGGGCCTCAAATGAGCAGTTCTTC. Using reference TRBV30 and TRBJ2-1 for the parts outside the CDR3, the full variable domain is SQTIHQWPATLVQPVGSPLSLECTVEGTSNPNLYWYRQAAGRGLQLLFYSVGIGQISSEVPQNLSASRPQDRQFILSSKKLLLSDSGFYLCAWNGGRASNEQFFGPGTRLTVL.